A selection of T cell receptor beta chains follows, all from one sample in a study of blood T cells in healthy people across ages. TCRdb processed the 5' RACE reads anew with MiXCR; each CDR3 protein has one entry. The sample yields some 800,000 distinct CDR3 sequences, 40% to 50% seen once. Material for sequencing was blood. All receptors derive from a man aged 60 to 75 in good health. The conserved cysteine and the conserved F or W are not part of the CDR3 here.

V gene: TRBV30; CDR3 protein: AWSGGSGANVLT
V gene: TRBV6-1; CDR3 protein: ASRTPGGNYNEQF
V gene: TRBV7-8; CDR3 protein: ASSLDRIPIISRTGELF
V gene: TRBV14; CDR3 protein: ASAERGGTGELF
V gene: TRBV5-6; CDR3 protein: ASTSIGGATNEKLF
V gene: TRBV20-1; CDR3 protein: SARDTGLAETQY
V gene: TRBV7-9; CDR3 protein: ASSRDDRSWQY
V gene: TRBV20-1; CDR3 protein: SALSSYNEQF
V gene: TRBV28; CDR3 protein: ASSFPGAGGREQY
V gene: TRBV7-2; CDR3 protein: ASSLDRDNEQF
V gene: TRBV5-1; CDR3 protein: ASSLNGPRTYEQY
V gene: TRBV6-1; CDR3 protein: ASSGSRRGGNTGELF
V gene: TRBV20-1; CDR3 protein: SARDVGSSGGPLQETQF
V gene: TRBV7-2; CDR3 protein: ASSLTGDTNYGYT
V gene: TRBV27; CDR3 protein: ASCKREGNVQY
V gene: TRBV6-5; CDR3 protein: ASSINSGGDSQY
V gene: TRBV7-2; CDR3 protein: ASSRVGLAGANTGELF
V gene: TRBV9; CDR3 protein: ASSDGQYEQY
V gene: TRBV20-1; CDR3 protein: SARDPQSVWGYEQY
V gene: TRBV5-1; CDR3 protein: ASRGGGLADTQY
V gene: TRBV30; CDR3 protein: AWSVGTRDEQF
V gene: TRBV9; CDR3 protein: ASSAGTVPNEQY
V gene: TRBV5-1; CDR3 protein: ASSLGRQGDEQF
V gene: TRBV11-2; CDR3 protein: ASSAGTREKLF
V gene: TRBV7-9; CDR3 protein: ASSKLRTHYEQY
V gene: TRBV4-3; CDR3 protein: ASSPLLAGDTQY
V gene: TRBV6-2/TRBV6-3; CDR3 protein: ASSNLLGDEQY
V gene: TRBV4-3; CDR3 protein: ASSQETGGEQF
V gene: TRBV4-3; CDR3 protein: ASSQDSGASNQPQH
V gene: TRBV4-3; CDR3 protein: ASSQVGLRETQY
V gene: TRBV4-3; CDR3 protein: ASSQAHARSYNEQF
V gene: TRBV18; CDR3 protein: ASSPAGTKGEANYGYT
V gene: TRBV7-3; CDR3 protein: ASSLKGGVGTEAF
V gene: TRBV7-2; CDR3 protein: ASSLARVSNEQF
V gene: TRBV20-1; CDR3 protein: SARRDQRGYNEQF
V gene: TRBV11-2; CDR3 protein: ASSLEIGVREQF
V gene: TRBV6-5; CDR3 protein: ASSYSGTTGDTQY
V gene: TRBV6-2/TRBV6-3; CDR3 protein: ATRPGGGSGTQY
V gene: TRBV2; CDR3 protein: ARGGMALNNEQF
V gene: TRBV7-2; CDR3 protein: ASSVVIMNTEAF
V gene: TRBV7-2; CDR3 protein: ASSSLSGAVYNEQF
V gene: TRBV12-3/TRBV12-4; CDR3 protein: ASSWVPGNEQF
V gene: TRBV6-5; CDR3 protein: ASSYLGGDGYT
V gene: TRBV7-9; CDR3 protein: ASSSLGVGGLNYGYT
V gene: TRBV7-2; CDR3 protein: ASSLFPRAIYNEQF